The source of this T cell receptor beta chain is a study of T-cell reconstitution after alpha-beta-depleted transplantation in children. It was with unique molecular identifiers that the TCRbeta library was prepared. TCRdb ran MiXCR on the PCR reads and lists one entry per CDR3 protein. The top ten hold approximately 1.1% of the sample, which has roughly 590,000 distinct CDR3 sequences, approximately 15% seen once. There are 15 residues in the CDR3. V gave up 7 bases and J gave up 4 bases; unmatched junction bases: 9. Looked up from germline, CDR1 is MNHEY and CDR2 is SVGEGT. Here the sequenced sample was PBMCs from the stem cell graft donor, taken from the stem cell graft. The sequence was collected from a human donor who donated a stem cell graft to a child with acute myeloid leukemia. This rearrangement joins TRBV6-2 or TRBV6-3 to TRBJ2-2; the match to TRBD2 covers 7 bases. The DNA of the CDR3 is TGTGCCAGCATGCCCGGGGGGACCGGCACCGGGGAGCTGTTTTTT. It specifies CASMPGGTGTGELFF.